Below are 18 T cell receptor beta chains sequenced from a single sample in a study of T-cell memory formation after mild COVID-19. From the 5' RACE reads, TCRdb called clonotypes with MiXCR, one entry per CDR3 protein. Of more than 300,000 distinct CDR3 sequences listed, roughly 19% are singletons. The sample taken for sequencing was PBMCs or a T cell subset sorted from them (not recorded which). Source of these receptors: a young man who had mild COVID-19 (a few samples of this study predate the infection). Cell type and time point are not known.

This clonotype was found a few times. The chain has TRBV5-1 and TRBJ1-2; 7 nucleotides line up with TRBD1. The CDR3 runs to 15 residues. The V and J ends lost 3 bases and 2 bases, in that order; junction bases with no gene match: 7. Looked up from germline, CDR1 is SGHRS and CDR2 is YFSETQ. CDR3 nucleotide sequence: TGCGCCAGCAGCTCGGGGACAGCCGAAAACTATGGCTACACCTTC. Translating gives CASSSGTAENYGYTF.

This clonotype has a single count. The chain employs TRBV6-2 or TRBV6-3 and TRBJ1-6, with D unclear. The CDR3 spans 16 residues. CDR1 is MNHEY, CDR2 SVGEGT, per germline. With 0 bases removed from V and 8 bases from J, the gap between germline ends came to 14 bases. CDR3 sequence reads: CASSYSYRRRDSPLHF. CDR3 in DNA: TGTGCCAGCAGTTACTCGTATCGGAGGCGGGATTCACCCCTCCACTTT.

V is TRBV14 and J is TRBJ2-2; D possibly corresponds to TRBD1 (6 bases). The CDR3 is 14 amino acids. V was trimmed by 6 bases and J by 4 bases, leaving 12 bases between them. Germline values: CDR1 SGHDN, CDR2 FVKESK. The CDR3 sequence is CASRRTGTTGELFF. The CDR3 nucleotides are TGTGCCAGCAGACGCACAGGGACCACCGGGGAGCTGTTTTTT.

This clonotype was seen many times. The genes are TRBV5-1 and TRBJ2-2, with D possibly matching TRBD1 (5 bases). CDR3 length equals 16 residues. V was pared by 4 bases and J by 0 bases, with 13 bases between. Germline-derived CDR1 and CDR2 are SGHRS and YFSETQ. This CDR3 reads CASSPLTAPNTGELFF. The CDR3 nucleotides are TGCGCCAGCAGCCCCCTGACAGCCCCGAACACCGGGGAGCTGTTTTTT.

This clonotype was counted between two and nine times. V gene TRBV5-4 combines with J gene TRBJ2-5; the match to TRBD2 covers 10 bases. Per the germline V gene, CDR1 is SGHNT and CDR2 is YYREEE (reference sequence). The CDR3 length is 16 residues. The trim removed 5 bases at V and 1 base at J, leaving 8 bases unmatched. The CDR3 sequence: CASRGGSSGSQETQYF. The DNA of the CDR3 is TGTGCCAGCAGAGGGGGGTCTAGCGGGAGCCAAGAGACCCAGTACTTC.

The table lists this clonotype with a few counts. The rearrangement joins TRBV3-1 to TRBJ1-2; D not resolved. Germline V gives CDR1 LGHDT, CDR2 YNNKEL (reference sequence). This CDR3 has 11 amino acids. V was shortened by 0 bases and J by 7 bases, with 3 bases between the two germline ends. The CDR3 loop is CASSQDAGYTF. In nucleotides, the CDR3 is TGTGCCAGCAGCCAAGACGCTGGCTACACCTTC.

J is TRBJ1-5 and V is TRBV19; 7 nucleotides align to TRBD1. The CDR3 covers 13 residues. Trimming removed 6 bases from V and 5 bases from J; junction bases left unmatched: 4. Germline V lookup: CDR1 LNHDA, CDR2 SQIVND (reference sequence). The CDR3, as DNA: TGTGCCAGTAGGGACAGGTCAGATCAGCCCCAGCATTTT. It encodes CASRDRSDQPQHF.

This clonotype was counted only a few times. The genes are TRBV5-1 and TRBJ1-4; 9 positions agree with TRBD1. The CDR3 is 16 amino acids. Germline V gives CDR1 SGHRS, CDR2 YFSETQ. V gave up 4 bases and J gave up 5 bases; unmatched junction bases: 9. Here the CDR3 reads CASSPLQGATNEKLFF. CDR3 coding DNA: TGCGCCAGCAGCCCATTACAGGGGGCGACGAATGAAAAACTGTTTTTT.

The V gene is TRBV24-1, the J gene TRBJ2-7; possibly TRBD1 for D (6 bases). This CDR3 comprises 14 residues. Germline loops: CDR1 KGHDR, CDR2 SFDVKD. V was trimmed by 7 bases and J by 9 bases, leaving 21 bases between them. The CDR3 sequence: CATSLGQRNFGQYF. CDR3 sequence (DNA): TGTGCCACCAGCCTCGGACAGCGAAACTTCGGGCAGTACTTC.

This clonotype was counted only a few times. In nucleotides, the CDR3 is TGTGCCAGCAGTTTAGCTCAGGGGCGCAGCTATGGCTACACCTTC. Amino acids: CASSLAQGRSYGYTF. The rearrangement links TRBV27 to TRBJ1-2; possibly TRBD1 for D (6 bases). This CDR3 comprises 15 residues. The germline V gene encodes CDR1 MNHEY and CDR2 SMNVEV (reference sequence). V dropped 2 bases and J dropped 4 bases, with 14 bases sitting between them.

This clonotype was found a few times. The rearrangement uses TRBV5-1 and TRBJ2-3; D perhaps matches TRBD1 (5 bases). This CDR3 contains 14 residues. Trimming removed 4 bases from V and 6 bases from J, with 15 bases in between. CDR1 is SGHRS, CDR2 YFSETQ, per germline. CDR3 residues: CASSHQRGRDTQYF. For the CDR3, the DNA is TGCGCCAGCAGCCACCAAAGGGGTCGGGATACGCAGTATTTT.

The rearrangement links TRBV15 to TRBJ2-2; TRBD1 aligns across 12 bases. The CDR3 has 15 amino acids. Germline-derived CDR1 and CDR2 are LNHNV and YYDKDF (reference sequence). Trimming took 7 bases from V and 4 from J; bases not matched to a gene: 4. The CDR3 sequence: CATTRDRGPTGELFF. For the CDR3, the DNA is TGTGCCACCACGCGGGACAGGGGGCCCACCGGGGAGCTGTTTTTT.

This clonotype has only a few counts. The chain employs TRBV5-1 and TRBJ2-2; 9 nucleotides agree with TRBD2. Per germline, CDR1 SGHRS and CDR2 YFSETQ. This CDR3 spans 16 amino acids. Trimming cost V 0 bases and J 3 bases; bases outside gene matches: 3. The CDR3 DNA is TGCGCCAGCAGCTTGGTTCTAGCGGGGTACACCGGGGAGCTGTTTTTT. This sequence encodes CASSLVLAGYTGELFF.

This clonotype occurred a few times. The rearrangement uses TRBV4-3 and TRBJ2-7, with D unclear. V shed 5 bases and J shed 0 bases, with 5 bases lying between them. The germline gives CDR1 LGHNA, CDR2 YSLEER. The CDR3 is made up of 12 amino acids. The CDR3: CASSTLSYEQYF. In DNA, the CDR3 is TGCGCCAGCAGCACCCTCTCCTACGAGCAGTACTTC.

V is TRBV29-1 and J is TRBJ2-6; no definite D call. The CDR3 extends over 14 amino acids. Trimming shortened V by 4 bases and J by 0 bases, and 7 bases separated the two germline ends. Germline values: CDR1 SQVTM, CDR2 ANQGSEA. For the CDR3, the DNA is TGCAGCGTTGCTGAGTTCTCTGGGGCCAACGTCCTGACTTTC. It codes for CSVAEFSGANVLTF.

This clonotype turned up a few times. The J gene is TRBJ2-7, the V gene TRBV12-3 or TRBV12-4; possible D gene TRBD1, 6 bases. The CDR3 runs 13 residues. V lost 6 bases to trimming and J lost 3 bases, with 12 bases between them. The DNA of the CDR3 is TGTGCCAGCAGCCATTCGGACAGCTACGAGCAGTACTTC. Protein: CASSHSDSYEQYF.

The chain links TRBV6-5 to TRBJ2-2, with a possible D match to TRBD2 (5 bases). There are 15 residues in the CDR3. V was trimmed by 6 bases and J by 3 bases, leaving 14 bases between them. Germline values: CDR1 MNHEY, CDR2 SVGAGI. The CDR3 is CASSHGVRHTGELFF. CDR3 DNA sequence: TGTGCCAGCAGCCACGGGGTCAGGCACACCGGGGAGCTGTTTTTT.

In this sample, this clonotype turned up a few times. The chain recombines TRBV12-3 or TRBV12-4 with TRBJ1-6; a possible D gene is TRBD1 (6 bases). The CDR3 loop spans 15 amino acids. The ends were cut back, 6 bases at V and 0 bases at J, with 9 bases in the middle. CDR3 region: CASRGGASYNSPLHF. CDR3 bases: TGTGCCAGCAGGGGGGGGGCCTCCTATAATTCACCCCTCCACTTT.